The present entry profiles one T cell receptor beta chain with its context. Its antigen remains unidentified. The record has no base qualities; no much larger clone is one base away. CDR1 SGHVS and CDR2 FNYEAQ are derived from the germline V gene. The CDR3 numbers 14 residues from cysteine through phenylalanine. Just CDR3 DNA is preserved here, 42 bases in frame from base 1. Compared with germline, V lacks 3 bases and J lacks 7 bases; bases without a gene match: 8. The sample is drawn from a study of cytomegalovirus exposure and HLA in healthy donors (TCRdb year 2017). For context, the study as a whole: An earlier analysis of approximately 550 of the donors reported more than 250 Gb of sequence data and about 100 million unique TCR beta sequences from about 200 million T cells. To decide whether each TCR beta V gene segment behaved as functional or pseudogenic, an earlier analysis of 587 of the donors relied on high-throughput TCR beta sequencing. A later analysis re-analyzed previously published TCR beta repertoires from roughly 690 donors and added high-resolution HLA genotyping to study TCR occurrence patterns. The study combined high-throughput TCR immunosequencing, statistical association of individual TCRs with disease status, and machine learning to predict cytomegalovirus infection status. Besides the first cohort of around 670 subjects, a separate validation cohort made up of 120 or so different subjects was used. All discovery cohort repertoires had been generated on a single sequencing platform. Approximately 300 gigabases of sequencing data and approximately 92 million unique TCR sequences made up an early release that covered around 640 HLA-typed donors. Four to six DR-DQ haplotypes were handled as single units for association and clustering, since linkage in the cohort was strong. The aim of the study was to test whether cataloging public T cell receptors could identify signatures of past pathogen exposure. HLA typing covered class I and class II loci at four-digit resolution. Of the 350 to 400 genotyped donors, roughly 85% fell in the genetic ancestry cluster associated with self-reported Caucasian donors. In the later analysis, no new phenotypic data were used to find candidate immune exposures; instead, reliance was placed on TCR beta sequences and their occurrence across donors. Alongside the repertoire data, information on donor age, sex, ethnicity and CMV serostatus was compiled. Typing coverage varied by locus: roughly 629-630 donors for A, B, C, DRB1 and DQB1; under 550 for DQA1; about 600 for DPA1; roughly 470 for DPB1. The study used immunosequencing to profile the T cell repertoires of approximately 640 subjects and linked those repertoires to cytomegalovirus serostatus. Among about 400 genotyped donors of the cohort, an average of approximately 220,000 unique TCR beta nucleotide sequences was sequenced per donor, of which approximately 18% were non-productive. Genome-wide SNP genotypes for about 55% of the roughly 670 donors were used in a later genetic analysis, which treated that subset as a discovery cohort.

Preparation of the library involved the immunoSEQ multiplex PCR assay. For the multiplex PCR, a mixture combining 60 forward primers for TCR Vbeta segments and 13 reverse primers for TCR Jbeta segments was used. The CDR3 region of rearranged TCR beta genes was amplified from genomic DNA by a multiplex PCR assay. The amplified TCR beta libraries were sequenced on the Illumina HiSeq System as 87-base-pair reads. Concerning the study's data processing: A later analysis tallied 75 million to 95 million unique TCR beta chains across the 610 or so repertoires, and approximately 12 million of those chains were shared by two or more donors. Raw reads were error-corrected and collapsed into unique sequences by a nearest-neighbor algorithm in which closely related sequences were merged to remove PCR and sequencing errors. V, D and J gene segments were assigned by aligning CDR3 sequences to IMGT reference sequences. For a sequence to be retained, a match of at least six nucleotides was required to both a V gene segment and a J gene segment. A rearrangement counted as productive if the CDR3 had no stop codons and remained in frame with V and J, and every other rearrangement counted as non-productive. CDR3 was defined according to IMGT convention as the region running from the second conserved V-encoded cysteine to the conserved J-encoded phenylalanine. The earlier analysis of about 570 of the donors excluded any sequence lacking an unambiguous match to a single V gene segment. In an earlier analysis of around 590 of the donors, a V segment was called functional when productive rearrangements were above 56.7%, and segregating when the standard deviation between donors exceeded 5%. A statistical classification framework was developed to diagnose cytomegalovirus status using the catalog of TCR beta chain sequences. In a later analysis, V and J genes were assigned by comparing TCR nucleotide sequences against IMGT/GENE-DB human TR gene sequences. A later analysis assigned CDR3 sequences and most-parsimonious VDJ recombination scenarios with the TCRdist pipeline. In a later analysis, each TCR beta chain was defined by its CDR3 amino acid sequence together with its V-gene family, and reads lacking a unique V-gene family were excluded. To address suspected cross-contamination and a sequencing artifact, a later analysis removed 592 highly shared, low-generation-probability nucleotide sequences. A later analysis calculated a clonal expansion index for each public chain from normalized within-repertoire ranks of inferred template counts. A later analysis computed generation probabilities with a VDJ recombination model fitted to out-of-frame rearrangements, and checked the results against IGoR. In a later analysis, TCR-TCR, TCR-HLA and TCR-CMV co-occurrence was scored with hypergeometric tests, and a repertoire-size bias correction was applied to TCR pairs. A later analysis estimated false discovery rates by permuting HLA or CMV assignments 20 times. In a later analysis, co-occurring TCRs were grouped using DBSCAN, and TCRdist sequence similarity was added for clustering within HLA-allele-positive subsets. Repertoires with fewer than 30,000 or more than 120,000 public chains, plus five repertoires with anomalous nucleotide sharing, were excluded from co-occurrence clustering. The table was pulled from immuneACCESS by TCRdb, which kept in-frame rearrangements only. Such tables lose some clones; where checked, under half of the loss comes from unresolved V genes, and the rest has no known cause. For V, J and clone size, that table is used; D and trimming come from the DNA. The table for this sample lists roughly 99,000 clones; approximately 81% of them were counted only once. More than 2% of the sample belongs to the ten largest clones.

The investigation overall reported the following: Sequencing depth was assumed to be roughly uniform across donors in the presence/absence analyses, though that assumption may not hold. Seventeen rarely observed V segments, including chromosome 9 orphons, were excluded from the earlier analysis of about 600 of the donors because counts were too low. According to a later analysis, most CMV-associated TCR beta chains appeared to be HLA-restricted, and the HLA associations seemed to be driven largely by CMV exposure. A further reported finding was that TCR beta sequences accurately predicted the HLA-A and HLA-B alleles for most subjects in the first cohort. CMV serostatus was the only immune exposure information available for the cohort. The study listed 164 TCR beta chains as associated with cytomegalovirus. Because HLA typing was unavailable for some donors at each locus, only the typed subset was used in association tests. The authors suggested that the approach could potentially be generalized to other disease states and immunological phenotypes. A later genetic analysis associated a missense DCLRE1C variant with V-gene and J-gene trimming of TCR beta chains, and an independent cohort replicated the association. In a later analysis, several top co-occurrence clusters were reported to appear linked to parvovirus B19, influenza, CMV and Epstein-Barr virus. A group of highly shared sequence variants was considered likely to be a technical artifact of the sequencing pipeline. In a later genetic analysis, fewer N-insertions in productive TCRs were reported among donors in an Asian-associated ancestry cluster than the roughly 640-donor mean. Strong co-occurrence of HLA alleles, especially DR and DQ, made assigning TCR associations to individual alleles difficult. In a later analysis, HLA-associated TCR beta chains were found to be more clonally expanded and to have lower generation probabilities than equally common non-associated chains. A later analysis found that TCR association rates varied across HLA loci, with DRB1 alleles showing the most associated TCRs and HLA-C alleles the fewest. In an earlier analysis of around 600 of the donors, most TCR beta V segments were observed in productive rearrangements about 90% or about 30% of the time, broadly matching IMGT annotations. Most TCR sequences were observed very rarely across donors, whereas some public TCRs were present in many individuals. At a false discovery rate of 0.05, a later analysis linked around 17,000 TCR beta sequences to specific HLA alleles. Linkage disequilibrium might explain the correlated functional status among segregating V segments, but an unknown experimental factor could not be ruled out. In both the original and validation cohorts, the classifier was reported to diagnose cytomegalovirus status with high specificity and sensitivity. Because the 87-base-pair reads could not distinguish some IMGT-functional V segments, including TRBV6-2 and TRBV6-3, those segments were excluded. In vitro tests confirmed that three of the cytomegalovirus-associated TCR beta chains recognize cytomegalovirus antigens. In this cohort, only TCR beta chains were sequenced, and detectable features were limited by the absence of alpha or paired-chain data.

The cohort consisted of 666 healthy bone marrow donors. At the time of sampling, every cohort member was nominally healthy, though immune exposures that went unrecorded were likely present. The donor tested CMV seronegative and was one of the 352 seronegative cohort members. A peripheral blood sample was provided by each donor, and peripheral blood mononuclear cells were used for TCR beta sequencing. The Qiagen DNeasy Blood Extraction Kit was used to extract genomic DNA from the blood cell samples. The clonotype originates from a man aged 25 to 40 in good health and CMV-seronegative. The specimen was PBMCs. The rearranged chain carries TRBV7-6 and TRBJ2-7; 8 bases in the middle match TRBD1. CDR3 reads: CASSLRTGREEQYF. Here is the DNA: TGTGCCAGCAGCTTGAGGACAGGGCGAGAAGAGCAGTACTTC.